This TCR beta chain derives from a study of Graves' ophthalmopathy and Graves' hyperthyroidism. The study's findings and limits: The majority of expanded thyroid clonotypes above 0.001 frequency also occurred in blood.

Comment on this clonotype: The antigen remains undetermined. Given the absence of the conserved phenylalanine or tryptophan at the CDR3 end, a read error is likely.

In this cohort, patients with other autoimmune diseases, uncontrolled infections, pregnancy or lactation were excluded. PBMCs came from 8.5 to 10 ml of fresh peripheral blood. As the template, RNA transcripts were used to amplify TCR beta CDR3 regions. HTBI-primed first-round RT-PCR preceded second-round multiplex PCR. A single record per CDR3 protein comes from TCRdb applying MiXCR to the multiplex PCR reads. The sample lists hundreds of thousands of distinct CDR3 sequences; under 25% were seen once. CDR1 is MNHEY, CDR2 SVGAGI, per germline. The CDR3 spans 16 residues. This TCR was sampled from a woman between 18 and 30 years old with stable Graves' hyperthyroidism. The chain joins TRBV6-5 to TRBJ2-5; the D is unclear. The sample consisted of peripheral blood. In nucleotides, the CDR3 is TGTGCCAGCAGTTCCCCCCGAGGACCGCACGCAGAGTCCCAGTACTAC. Translating gives CASSSPRGPHAESQYY.